The following is a T cell receptor (beta chain) sequence with its context. Its antigen is still unknown. There are no base qualities to consult, and no much larger clone falls within one base. This record comes from a study of shared clonotypes between healthy human individuals (dated by TCRdb to about 2020). About the study as a whole: The cohort comprised a couple of women and a few men aged 18 to 49 years. Per donor, three plates each were used for CD4 naive and CD4 memory, two for CD8 naive, and one for CD8 memory. Blood TCR repertoires of five healthy adults were deeply sequenced to estimate repertoire size and the extent of clonotype sharing between individuals. Libraries were prepared and TCR repertoires were sequenced by different laboratories using diverse techniques, in order to increase sequencing depth and limit assay-specific biases. Leukapheresis yielded between about 0.9 and 8.9 billion PBMCs per donor.

The investigation overall reported the following: When four donors were compared, the shared fraction of clonotypes was around 5% for naive CD4, roughly 3.4% for naive CD8, 2% to 2.5% for memory CD4, and about 0.36% for memory CD8. Even with the large sequencing depth, rarefaction of the sorted-subset datasets indicated that sequencing was incomplete. Because the study included a small number of donors, the genetic and exposure-history diversity represented was limited. Compared with non-shared clonotypes, the clonotypes found in all four sorted-subset donors had higher generation probabilities. Naive subsets generally had larger estimated clonotype richness than memory subsets. Pairwise subsampling led to the expectation that sequencing depth would affect the degree of clonotype sharing among donors. Sampling was limited to blood, and TCR repertoires in tissue likely differ from TCR repertoires in blood.

Using the deep immunoSEQ assay, TCR CDR3 regions were amplified from genomic DNA by multiplex PCR. Extracted genomic DNA from each cell subset was distributed evenly across all wells of several immunoSEQ 96-well plates, and each plate was treated as a replicate. For sorted subsets, each replicate PCR was loaded with 200 to 250 ng genomic DNA, equivalent to some 27,000 T cell genomes. Purified libraries were measured with a Qubit 3.0 fluorometer, size-checked on a Bioanalyzer 2100, and measured again with the KAPA Library Quantification kit. Each immunoSEQ 96-well plate was sequenced on its own single-read 150-cycle Illumina NextSeq 550 flow cell. For the original study's pipeline: Because the immunoSEQ output held only junctional sequences and lacked quality scores, the filtering could not match the filtering applied to full-length reads. Sequences were annotated with PyIR, a Python wrapper for IgBLAST v1.9, and V/J genes and CDR3 were assigned using IMGT germline references. Reads with weak V/J assignments (E-value above 1e-6), missing CDR3, stop codons, out-of-frame junctions, or ambiguous translated residues were removed. V3J clonotypes were defined by identical inferred V gene, J gene, and CDR3 amino acid sequence. The percentage overlap between two repertoires was calculated by dividing the number of shared unique clonotypes by the size of the smaller repertoire. Three approaches were used to assess repertoire richness: RTK rarefaction, the Chao1 estimator, and Recon v2.1 estimates of unobserved clonotypes. Generation probabilities for all TCRbeta clonotypes obtained by the gDNA method from a handful of donors were computed using OLGA. TCRdb stores this immuneACCESS table with in-frame sequences only. Part of the clones is absent; in the studies checked, under half of the shortfall reflects unresolved V genes, and no reason is known for the rest. V and J calls and clone size are copied from that table; D and trimming were computed from the DNA. This sample gives 1.4 million to 1.5 million clones in total; roughly 96% of them show up just once. The ten largest make up approximately 1.2% of the sample.

Donors were healthy HIV-negative adults with no recently reported acute infections or vaccinations. All donors were Caucasian adults living in Nashville, Tennessee, USA. CD4+ T cells were enriched through magnetic negative selection, after which naive cells were positively selected on CD45RA and the remaining negative fraction served as the memory subset. Blood was collected by leukapheresis, and PBMCs were isolated by Ficoll-Histopaque density gradient centrifugation and then cryopreserved in liquid nitrogen vapor phase. Analytical flow cytometry was used to check the purity and quantity of every magnetically sorted T cell population. Genomic DNA was isolated from every sorted fraction and measured by UV absorbance on a Nanodrop 2000c. The CDR3 measures 18 amino acids from cysteine to phenylalanine. The retained sequence is limited to the CDR3, 54 bases, with the frame set at the first base. Via the germline V gene, CDR1 is LGHNA and CDR2 YSLEER. Trimming leaves V shorter by 2 bases and J shorter by 5 bases, with the junction holding 6 bases beyond the gene matches.

Sequences were obtained from naive CD4+ T cells sorted from blood. The label giving this sample's cell subset or site can be read as: CD45RA+ positively selected. This TCR came from a man younger than 45 in good health. The rearrangement joined TRBV4-3 to TRBJ2-2; 15 of the junction bases match TRBD2. The CDR3 region reads CASSQWTSGRGRTGELFF. The nucleotide sequence is given as TGCGCCAGCAGCCAATGGACTAGCGGGAGGGGGCGGACCGGGGAGCTGTTTTTT.